The present T cell receptor beta chain was sequenced within a study of blood T cell repertoires in COVID-19. Across the whole study: The origin of the acute and convalescent COVID-19 samples was the United States, Italy and Spain. Sources were T cells, B-cell-depleted T cells, or PBMCs; the material itself was cDNA or gDNA.

Original methodology: The assay estimated nucleated cells by amplifying reference gene primers. Measured with immunoSEQ multiplex PCR; TCRdb has only the in-frame clones, and not every one. The DNA gave D and trimming, while V, J and clone size come from that table. Of over 150,000 clones in the sample, 70% to 90% were seen once. This clone was counted between two and nine times. The CDR3 totals 15 residues. Germline assignment: CDR1 LGHDT and CDR2 YNNKEL (reference sequence). The germline V and J ends were trimmed by 2 bases and 8 bases, with 13 bases remaining between them. The clonotype comes from a man aged 25 to 45 with acute or convalescent COVID-19. The chain uses TRBV3-1 (or the pseudogene TRBV3-2) and TRBJ1-6, with D maybe TRBD1 (6 bases). Sequencing was carried out using peripheral blood. CDR3 in amino acids: CASSQSVRGHSPLHF. The CDR3 DNA reads TGTGCCAGCAGCCAATCGGTCAGGGGTCATTCACCCCTCCACTTT.